This note documents a single T cell receptor (beta chain) sequence. The data belong to a study of T cell changes during pregnancy in multiple sclerosis. Some clones are missing from TCRdb's copy, which holds only in-frame ones; the method was immunoSEQ multiplex PCR. The sample yields about 81,000 clones, around 93% seen once. The sequenced sample was peripheral blood, obtained in the third trimester of pregnancy. The clonotype originates from a female donor with multiple sclerosis, enrolled in a pregnancy study.

CDR3 in amino acids: CATTRLAGNSYNEQFF. The CDR3, as DNA: TGTGCCACCACCCGGCTAGCGGGGAACTCCTACAATGAGCAGTTCTTC. V usage is TRBV7-2 and J usage is TRBJ2-1, with 9 bases matching TRBD2. Germline V gene data show CDR1 as SGHTA and CDR2 as FQGNSA. V dropped 10 bases and J dropped 0; count of bases not matched to a gene: 10. The CDR3 loop spans 16 amino acids.